These 17 T cell receptor beta chains were sequenced from one sample in a study of T cells in Graves' hyperthyroidism and ophthalmopathy. The TCR beta CDR3 regions underwent amplification using RNA transcripts as the source. The TCR CDR3 first-round RT-PCR relied on the HTBI primer set. One entry per CDR3 protein results from TCRdb running MiXCR on the multiplex PCR reads. This table has some 570,000 distinct CDR3 sequences, 15% to 20% appearing once. The source material was blood. The receptors stem from a woman aged 18-29 years with Graves' ophthalmopathy.

This clonotype was seen many times. The genes are TRBV6-4 and TRBJ1-1; no clear D gene. Trimming pared 6 bases from V and 3 bases from J, leaving 11 bases between. The CDR3 is made up of 13 amino acids. Germline CDR1 MRHNA, CDR2 SNTAGT. The CDR3 loop is CASRSDGHTEAFF. DNA of the CDR3: TGTGCCAGCAGGTCTGATGGGCACACTGAAGCTTTCTTT.

This clonotype occurred many times. This chain links TRBV20-1 with TRBJ1-4; D is uncertain. The V end lost 6 bases, the J end lost 4 bases, and 15 bases lay between the germline ends. CDR3 length: 14 residues. Germline assignment: CDR1 DFQATT and CDR2 SNEGSKA (reference sequence). The CDR3 loop reads CSARAGPINEKLFF. CDR3 coding DNA: TGCAGTGCAAGGGCTGGACCCATTAATGAAAAACTGTTTTTT.

This clonotype was counted many times. The rearrangement joins TRBV30 to TRBJ1-2; D is unclear. The CDR3 contains 14 residues. Per the germline V gene, CDR1 is GTSNPN and CDR2 is SVGIG (reference sequence). Deletions cut 1 base from V and 4 bases from J, with 13 bases between. CDR3 nucleotide sequence: TGTGCCTGGAGTGAGGGCGGGTCCGGCTATGGCTACACCTTC. Residues: CAWSEGGSGYGYTF.

This clonotype turned up a few times. The DNA for the CDR3 is TGTGCCAGCAAGGACAGCTTGTATGGCTACACCTTC. Amino acid sequence: CASKDSLYGYTF. The genes are TRBV28 and TRBJ1-2, with D possibly being TRBD1 (6 bases). Germline V gene lookup returns CDR1 MDHEN and CDR2 SYDVKM. Trimming pared 7 bases from V and 5 bases from J, leaving 11 bases between. CDR3 length: 12 amino acids.

This clonotype was seen repeatedly, ten times or more. V is TRBV30 and J is TRBJ2-7; 7 bases line up with TRBD1. This CDR3 spans 15 amino acids. Germline-derived CDR1 and CDR2 are GTSNPN and SVGIG (reference sequence). V shed 0 bases and J 0 bases; nucleotides not matched to a gene: 5. The CDR3 loop is CAWSVLQGFSYEQYF. The DNA of the CDR3 is TGTGCCTGGAGTGTTCTACAGGGGTTCTCCTACGAGCAGTACTTC.

The chain couples TRBV29-1 to TRBJ2-7; 7 bases line up with TRBD1. CDR1 SQVTM and CDR2 ANQGSEA come from the germline V gene. J lost 4 bases, V lost 8 bases, and 8 bases had no gene match. The CDR3 sequence is 12 residues long. The CDR3 here is CSSRGMTYEQYF. The CDR3 bases are TGCAGCTCCAGGGGGATGACATACGAGCAGTACTTC.

This clonotype showed up many times. This sequence joins TRBV3-1 and TRBJ2-7; TRBD1 agrees at 8 bases. The ends lost 1 base at V and 3 bases at J; junction bases unmatched: 2. The germline V gene encodes CDR1 LGHDT and CDR2 YNNKEL (reference sequence). The CDR3 consists of 14 residues. DNA for the CDR3: TGTGCCAGCAGCCAAGCTACAGGGGGCTACGAGCAGTACTTC. Translated: CASSQATGGYEQYF.

This clonotype was observed a handful of times. This sequence joins TRBV5-6 and TRBJ2-1; D gene ambiguous. The CDR3 has 13 residues. Germline V gene lookup returns CDR1 SGHDT and CDR2 YYEEEE. Trimming cost V 0 bases and J 8 bases, with 9 bases left between them. The CDR3 DNA sequence: TGTGCCAGCAGCTTGGATGCCGGCGATGAGCAGTTCTTC. Encoded protein: CASSLDAGDEQFF.

The CDR3 DNA sequence: TGTGCCAGCAGCCAAGGGAGGACAGGGGGACGATCCCACGAGCAGTACTTC. It encodes CASSQGRTGGRSHEQYF. This sequence joins TRBV3-1 and TRBJ2-7, with 10 bases that match TRBD1. Germline assignment: CDR1 LGHDT and CDR2 YNNKEL (reference sequence). J was trimmed by 5 bases and V by 1 base; bases with no gene match: 11. This CDR3 comprises 17 residues.

The table lists this clonotype with many counts. This chain links TRBV12-3 or TRBV12-4 with TRBJ2-3; 15 nucleotides match TRBD2. This CDR3 comprises 18 residues. With V trimmed by 5 bases and J by 0 bases, 6 bases remained unmatched. DNA for the CDR3: TGTGCCAGCAGTCCGGGACTAGCGGGGGGTGCTAGCACAGATACGCAGTATTTT. This translates into CASSPGLAGGASTDTQYF.

On this clonotype: Lacking the conserved final phenylalanine or tryptophan, this CDR3 likely reflects a read error. This chain connects TRBV29-1 to TRBJ2-1; D is undetermined. Germline CDR1 is SQVTM and CDR2 is ANQGSEA. Trimming stripped 3 bases from V and 2 bases from J, with 11 bases between. The CDR3 is 14 residues long. The CDR3: CSVEYGAPYNEQFI. DNA for the CDR3: TGCAGCGTTGAGTACGGTGCCCCCTACAATGAGCAGTTCATC.

A single count supports this clonotype. Germline and junction disagree at one end, which may indicate a read error. V usage is TRBV5-1 and J usage is TRBJ2-1; 10 positions agree with TRBD2. This CDR3 is built from 16 residues. From germline, CDR1 is SGHRS and CDR2 YFSETQ. The CDR3 DNA reads TGCGCCAGCAGCTTGGGGACTAGCGGAGCGTACAATGAGCAGCTCTTC. It is translated as CASSLGTSGAYNEQLF. The full variable domain, in which reference TRBV5-1 and TRBJ2-1 provide the parts outside the CDR3, is KAGVTQTPRYLIKTRGQQVTLSCSPISGHRSVSWYQQTPGQGLQFLFEYFSETQRNKGNFPGRFSGRQFSNSRSEMNVSTLELGDSALYLCASSLGTSGAYNEQLFGPGTRLTVL.

The gene calls are TRBV5-5 and TRBJ2-3; a possible D gene is TRBD2 (7 bases). Looked up from germline, CDR1 is SGHKS and CDR2 is YYEKEE (reference sequence). The germline V and J ends were trimmed by 4 bases and 4 bases, with 16 bases remaining between them. There are 15 residues in the CDR3. This CDR3 is CASSAPGGGSDTQYF. DNA of the CDR3: TGTGCCAGCAGCGCCCCGGGGGGCGGATCAGATACGCAGTATTTT.

A few counts support this clonotype. The gene calls are TRBV27 and TRBJ2-7, with 9 bases lining up with TRBD1. CDR1 and CDR2 from the germline V gene are MNHEY and SMNVEV (reference sequence). CDR3 length: 14 residues. Trimming cost V 5 bases and J 5 bases; bases outside gene matches: 7. For the CDR3, the DNA is TGTGCCAGCAGTGTCGACAGGGGGGGCGACGAGCAGTACTTC. Translating gives CASSVDRGGDEQYF.

This clonotype was detected a few times. The CDR3 DNA sequence: TGCAGTGCTGCGGACAGGGCTGGAGAAAAACTGTTTTTT. It yields the protein CSAADRAGEKLFF. The chain couples TRBV20-1 to TRBJ1-4; 8 bases line up with TRBD1. From germline, CDR1 is DFQATT and CDR2 SNEGSKA (reference sequence). The CDR3 runs to 13 residues. The junction had 7 bases not matched to a gene; V was cut back by 5 bases and J by 8 bases.

This clonotype has just a few counts. J is TRBJ1-2 and V is TRBV5-6; the D gene is possibly TRBD1 (5 bases). The V and J ends lost 4 bases and 6 bases respectively, with 16 bases between them. There are 14 residues in the CDR3. Germline-derived CDR1 and CDR2 are SGHDT and YYEEEE. CDR3 loop: CASSPGRAQNGYTF. As DNA, the CDR3 is TGTGCCAGCAGCCCCGGCAGGGCCCAGAATGGCTACACCTTC.

V is TRBV30 and J is TRBJ1-2; D not resolved. The V and J ends lost 4 bases and 0 bases respectively, with 9 bases between them. Germline V lookup: CDR1 GTSNPN, CDR2 SVGIG (reference sequence). This CDR3 region has 13 residues. This CDR3 is CAWMSGANYGYTF. The CDR3 DNA reads as TGTGCCTGGATGTCAGGCGCTAACTATGGCTACACCTTC.